The 10 T cell receptor beta chains listed next were all sequenced from one sample in a study of blood T cell repertoires in COVID-19. Some clones are missing from TCRdb's copy, which holds only in-frame ones; the method was immunoSEQ multiplex PCR. This sample has 110,000 to 150,000 clones, with more than 75% found just once. The specimen sequenced was PBMCs or T cells enriched from blood (not recorded which). The receptors derive from a man aged 60 to 75 who had recovered from COVID-19.

The chain combines TRBV30 with TRBJ1-5; no definite D call. This CDR3 region has 14 residues. V was pared by 2 bases and J by 2 bases, with 10 bases between. The germline V gene has CDR1 GTSNPN and CDR2 SVGIG (reference sequence). The CDR3 sequence: CAWSRGRGNQPQHF. CDR3 DNA sequence: TGTGCCTGGAGTCGAGGGCGCGGCAATCAGCCCCAGCATTTT.

This chain joins TRBV6-5 and TRBJ1-1, with a weak D call TRBD1 (6 bases). This CDR3 has 13 amino acids. The germline V gene has CDR1 MNHEY and CDR2 SVGAGI. Trimming took 3 bases from V and 6 from J, leaving 11 bases between them. The CDR3 DNA reads TGTGCCAGCAGTTATGGCAGGGGTGCTGAAGCTTTCTTT. This gives the protein CASSYGRGAEAFF.

V gene TRBV3-1 (or the pseudogene TRBV3-2) combines with J gene TRBJ2-3; tentative D call: TRBD1 (6 bases). Germline V gene lookup returns CDR1 LGHDT and CDR2 YNNKEL (reference sequence). CDR3 length: 13 residues. Trimming removed 5 bases at V and 7 bases at J, with 13 bases between. The CDR3 DNA reads TGTGCCAGCAGCAACCGGGGACACCATACGCAGTATTTT. Its protein is CASSNRGHHTQYF.

This chain uses TRBV4-1 with TRBJ2-7; D gene unclear. Looked up from germline, CDR1 is MGHRA and CDR2 is YSYEKL. The CDR3 is 11 amino acids. The V and J ends lost 1 base and 10 bases respectively, with 8 bases between them. As DNA, the CDR3 is TGCGCCAGCAGCCAAGGTCCCCTCCAGTACTTC. Residues: CASSQGPLQYF.

This rearrangement joins TRBV6-5 to TRBJ2-1; 7 bases agree with TRBD2. Germline V gene data show CDR1 as MNHEY and CDR2 as SVGAGI. Unmatched junction bases numbered 9, after V lost 4 bases and J lost 6 bases. The CDR3 spans 15 residues. The CDR3 region has the DNA TGTGCCAGCAGTTTAATCACCGGGACTACCAATGAGCAGTTCTTC. Translated, it gives CASSLITGTTNEQFF.

This clone was counted only a few times. The V and J genes are TRBV5-1 and TRBJ2-7, with TRBD2 matching 9 bases. CDR3 length: 14 residues. V dropped 4 bases and J dropped 9; count of bases not matched to a gene: 11. Per germline, CDR1 SGHRS and CDR2 YFSETQ. The DNA of the CDR3 is TGCGCCAGCAGCGACATTAGCGGGAGTTTGCGGCAGTACTTC. It yields the protein CASSDISGSLRQYF.

The chain uses TRBV4-1 and TRBJ1-6; no clear D. Germline V gene data show CDR1 as MGHRA and CDR2 as YSYEKL. There are 13 residues in the CDR3. V shed 4 bases and J shed 12 bases, with 13 bases lying between them. As DNA, the CDR3 is TGCGCCAGCAGCCCAGAGAGCCGCGGACCCCTCCACTTT. This sequence encodes CASSPESRGPLHF.

This chain links TRBV7-8 with TRBJ1-1, with 7 positions matching TRBD1. With 2 bases clipped from V and 0 bases from J, the junction kept 3 bases outside the gene matches. Germline assignment: CDR1 SGHVS and CDR2 FQNEAQ. The CDR3 spans 15 residues. CDR3 protein: CASSLTGAMNTEAFF. The CDR3 DNA sequence: TGTGCCAGCAGCTTAACAGGGGCGATGAACACTGAAGCTTTCTTT.

This clone was detected only once. The V call is TRBV2, the J call TRBJ1-6; D not certain. The CDR3 contains 14 residues. Trimming stripped 2 bases from V and 11 bases from J, with 13 bases between. Per the germline V gene, CDR1 is SNHLY and CDR2 is FYNNEI. Written as DNA, the CDR3 is TGTGCCAGCAGTGAATGGGAGAGAACCGCACCCCTCCACTTT. It specifies CASSEWERTAPLHF.

The chain links TRBV5-1 to TRBJ2-3, with unresolved D. The CDR3 spans 14 residues. Germline V gene data show CDR1 as SGHRS and CDR2 as YFSETQ. The ends were cut back, 1 base at V and 4 bases at J, with 10 bases in the middle. In DNA form, the CDR3 reads TGCGCCAGCAGCTTGTTCGCAGGTGCAGATACGCAGTATTTT. Its translation is CASSLFAGADTQYF.